Below are 2 T cell receptor beta chains sequenced from a single sample in a study of T cell responses to AZD1222 COVID-19 vaccine. Data came from immunoSEQ multiplex PCR; TCRdb stores just in-frame clones and leaves some out. The table includes over 150,000 clones, more than 85% detected once. The sequenced sample was peripheral blood, obtained 28 days after the second AZD1222 dose. These receptors came from an adult who received the AZD1222 COVID-19 vaccine.

CDR3 in DNA: TGTGCCAGCAGCCCCCCAGGTCAGCCCCAGCATTTT. Translating gives CASSPPGQPQHF. The rearrangement joins TRBV6-6 to TRBJ1-5; no definite D call. With 6 bases removed from V and 6 bases from J, the gap between germline ends came to 9 bases. CDR3 size: 12 residues. The germline V gene has CDR1 MNHNY and CDR2 SVGAGI (reference sequence).

This clone has just one count. The rearrangement uses TRBV20-1 and TRBJ2-6; D perhaps matches TRBD1 (5 bases). There are 15 residues in the CDR3. Germline loops: CDR1 DFQATT, CDR2 SNEGSKA (reference sequence). Trimming pared 3 bases from V and 3 bases from J, leaving 12 bases between. CDR3 amino acids: CSASTGDGGANVLTF. The DNA of the CDR3 is TGCAGTGCTAGTACAGGAGATGGTGGGGCCAACGTCCTGACTTTC.